Below, 7 T cell receptor beta chains from the same sample are listed, as sequenced in a study of blood T cell repertoires in COVID-19. Clones were sequenced by immunoSEQ multiplex PCR, and TCRdb holds only the in-frame ones, with some missing. The table shows some 150,000 clones, with about 87% occurring only once. Sequencing was performed on peripheral blood. Receptors were obtained from a woman between 45 and 65 years old with active or convalescent COVID-19.

The V gene is TRBV30, the J gene TRBJ1-1; 9 bases fit TRBD1. There are 12 residues in the CDR3. Germline lookup yields CDR1 GTSNPN and CDR2 SVGIG (reference sequence). J was trimmed by 7 bases and V by 3 bases; bases with no gene match: 3. The CDR3, as DNA: TGTGCCTGGAGGGACAGGGGTTTTGAAGCTTTCTTT. It encodes CAWRDRGFEAFF. Together with reference TRBV30 and TRBJ1-1, the CDR3 gives the full variable domain: SQTIHQWPATLVQPVGSPLSLECTVEGTSNPNLYWYRQAAGRGLQLLFYSVGIGQISSEVPQNLSASRPQDRQFILSSKKLLLSDSGFYLCAWRDRGFEAFFGQGTRLTVV.

J is TRBJ2-5 and V is TRBV6-4, with TRBD2 matching over 7 bases. CDR1 and CDR2 (germline): MRHNA, SNTAGT. V shed 3 bases, J shed 1 base, and the junction held 8 bases outside the gene matches. The CDR3 runs to 16 residues. The CDR3 loop reads CASSERGGGTQETQYF. The DNA for the CDR3 is TGTGCCAGCAGTGAGCGTGGCGGGGGAACCCAAGAGACCCAGTACTTC.

The genes are TRBV4-2 and TRBJ1-5; unclear D gene. Germline V gives CDR1 LGHNA, CDR2 YNFKEQ. The CDR3 loop spans 14 amino acids. The V end was cut by 0 bases, the J end by 2 bases, with 5 bases between. CDR3 protein: CASSQDYRNQPQHF. DNA of the CDR3: TGTGCCAGCAGCCAAGATTATCGCAATCAGCCCCAGCATTTT.

This sequence joins TRBV6-1 and TRBJ1-2, with TRBD1 identical over 7 bases. J gave up 3 bases and V 1 base, and 8 bases lay outside the gene matches. Germline V gene lookup returns CDR1 MNHNS and CDR2 SASEGT. This CDR3 contains 16 residues. The CDR3: CASSEGLGGADYGYTF. The CDR3, as DNA: TGTGCCAGCAGTGAAGGCCTAGGGGGCGCGGACTATGGCTACACCTTC.

This clone was detected only a few times. This rearrangement joins TRBV11-2 to TRBJ1-2; D gene ambiguous. Trimming took off 5 bases at V and 2 bases at J, with 15 bases between the two ends. The CDR3 is made up of 15 amino acids. Looked up from germline, CDR1 is SGHAT and CDR2 is FQNNGV. Here the CDR3 DNA reads TGTGCCAGCAGCCTCAACGCCGGGGTCAACTATGGCTACACCTTC. Protein: CASSLNAGVNYGYTF.

This chain uses TRBV4-3 with TRBJ1-2; 11 positions agree with TRBD1. The CDR3 has 13 residues. After removal of 4 bases from V and 6 bases from J, the junction contained 1 base not matched to a gene. Germline CDR1 and CDR2: LGHNA and YSLEER. The CDR3 nucleotides are TGCGCCAGCAGCCGGGACAGGGGGGATGGCTACACCTTC. Amino acid sequence: CASSRDRGDGYTF.

The chain employs TRBV19 and TRBJ1-1; 8 positions agree with TRBD1. Germline V gene lookup returns CDR1 LNHDA and CDR2 SQIVND (reference sequence). The V gene end was trimmed by 7 bases and the J gene end by 5 bases; junction bases not matched to a gene: 9. The CDR3 length is 14 residues. The CDR3 region is CASKITGGGTEAFF. The DNA for the CDR3 is TGTGCCAGTAAAATAACAGGGGGGGGAACTGAAGCTTTCTTT.